This T cell receptor beta chain was recovered during a study of human T cells and chemical hapten exposure. Study-wide context: In the sensitization step, 2% DPC was placed on about 2 cm by about 2 cm of upper inner arm skin. Patients received weekly diphenylcyclopropenone doses to the scalp throughout the approximately 25-week study.

Germline CDR1 is SGHTA and CDR2 is FQGNSA. V was shortened by 2 bases and J by 6 bases, with 10 bases between the two germline ends. This CDR3 region has 14 residues. The sample's time point: patch test 3, about 24 weeks after DPC sensitization. Treatment described: therapeutic diphenylcyclopropenone sensitization with weekly scalp DPC. Unfractionated whole blood served as the source for total RNA extraction. Methods used by the authors: The median was 95,638 TCRs per sample, ranging 23,224 to 690,600. TCRdb re-called the RACE reads through MiXCR, storing one row per CDR3 protein. These V and J calls originate from TCRdb's pipeline instead of the authors' own analysis. The sample has some 180,000 distinct CDR3 sequences, roughly a quarter seen once; the top ten hold 2% to 2.5%.

The chain recombines TRBV7-2 with TRBJ2-2; D call uncertain. The clonotype was recovered from a woman aged 40-49 years with alopecia areata. Some clones in this sample may be carry-over from other donors' samples. The sample was whole blood, taken in connection with sensitization to the hapten diphenylcyclopropenone (DPC). The CDR3 region has the DNA TGTGCCAGCAGCTTATCACCCGTAGCCGGGGAGCTGTTTTTT. It codes for CASSLSPVAGELFF.